These 5 T cell receptor beta chains were sequenced from one sample in a study of beta chain features in type 1 diabetes. What was sequenced were expressed TCRB transcripts, since all of the isolated RNA had been reverse transcribed. Sequencing used immunoSEQ multiplex PCR; TCRdb keeps in-frame clones, though not all of them. The sample holds under 90,000 clones, roughly 34% seen once. Sample: stem cell memory CD4+ T cells from blood. The origin of the receptors is a woman between 18 and 29 years old in good health.

This clone turned up a few times. The chain combines TRBV2 with TRBJ2-1; TRBD2 aligns across 8 bases. Germline V gives CDR1 SNHLY, CDR2 FYNNEI. This CDR3 comprises 14 residues. With V trimmed by 4 bases and J by 5 bases, 4 bases remained unmatched. In DNA form, the CDR3 reads TGTGCCAGCAGTGGACGGGGGGGCGACAATGAGCAGTTCTTC. This codes for CASSGRGGDNEQFF.

This chain uses TRBV30 with TRBJ2-7, with 7 bases that match TRBD1. J lost 5 bases, V lost 0 bases, and 4 bases had no gene match. This CDR3 region has 13 residues. Germline V gene data show CDR1 as GTSNPN and CDR2 as SVGIG (reference sequence). In DNA form, the CDR3 reads TGTGCCTGGAGTGTAGGGGGCTCGGACGAGCAGTACTTC. It codes for CAWSVGGSDEQYF.

A few counts support this clone. The chain employs TRBV5-6 and TRBJ1-2, with a tentative D call TRBD1 (6 bases). Trimming took 3 bases from V and 7 from J, leaving 16 bases between them. This CDR3 contains 14 residues. Per germline, CDR1 SGHDT and CDR2 YYEEEE. The CDR3, as DNA: TGTGCCAGCAGCTCTCAGGGGTGGTTGTCTGGCTACACCTTC. Its protein product is CASSSQGWLSGYTF.

This clone has just a few counts. The chain recombines TRBV7-2 with TRBJ1-1; a possible D gene is TRBD1 (5 bases). Germline V gene data show CDR1 as SGHTA and CDR2 as FQGNSA. CDR3 length: 14 amino acids. Trimming removed 1 base at V and 5 bases at J, with 11 bases between. The CDR3, as DNA: TGTGCCAGCAGCTTAGTCCAGGGAGGAACTGAAGCTTTCTTT. This sequence encodes CASSLVQGGTEAFF.

The chain recombines TRBV5-6 with TRBJ2-7; D is possibly TRBD2 (6 bases). Germline assignment: CDR1 SGHDT and CDR2 YYEEEE. Trimming pared 2 bases from V and 1 base from J, leaving 10 bases between. CDR3 size: 14 residues. CDR3 amino acids: CASSFWGVSYEQYF. CDR3 nucleotides: TGTGCCAGCAGCTTTTGGGGGGTATCCTACGAGCAGTACTTC.